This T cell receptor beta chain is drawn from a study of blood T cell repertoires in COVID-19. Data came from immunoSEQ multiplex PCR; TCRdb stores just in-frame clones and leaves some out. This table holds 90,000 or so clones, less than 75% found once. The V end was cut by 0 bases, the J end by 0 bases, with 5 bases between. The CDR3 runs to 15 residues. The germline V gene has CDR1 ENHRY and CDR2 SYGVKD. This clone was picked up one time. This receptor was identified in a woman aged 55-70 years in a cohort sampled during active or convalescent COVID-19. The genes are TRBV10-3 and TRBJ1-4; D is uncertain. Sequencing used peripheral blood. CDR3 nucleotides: TGTGCCATCAGTGAGTCGGCTGCAACTAATGAAAAACTGTTTTTT. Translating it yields CAISESAATNEKLFF.